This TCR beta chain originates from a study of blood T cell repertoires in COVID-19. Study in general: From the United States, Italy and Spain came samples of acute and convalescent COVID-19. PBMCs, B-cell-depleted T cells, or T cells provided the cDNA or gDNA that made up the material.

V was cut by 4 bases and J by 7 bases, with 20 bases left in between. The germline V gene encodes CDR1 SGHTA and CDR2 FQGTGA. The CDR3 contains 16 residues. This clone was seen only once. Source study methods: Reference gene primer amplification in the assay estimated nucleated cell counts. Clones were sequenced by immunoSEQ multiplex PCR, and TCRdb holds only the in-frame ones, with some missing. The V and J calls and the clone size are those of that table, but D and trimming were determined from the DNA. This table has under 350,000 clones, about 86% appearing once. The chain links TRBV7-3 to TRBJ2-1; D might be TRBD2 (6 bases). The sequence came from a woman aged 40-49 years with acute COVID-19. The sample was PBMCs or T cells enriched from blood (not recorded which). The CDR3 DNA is TGTGCCAGCAGCTCCTTCGGGCTAGCGAACGGGAATGAGCAGTTCTTC. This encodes CASSSFGLANGNEQFF. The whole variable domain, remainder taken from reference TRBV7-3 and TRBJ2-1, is GAGVSQTPSNKVTEKGKYVELRCDPISGHTALYWYRQSLGQGPEFLIYFQGTGAADDSGLPNDRFFAVRPEGSVSTLKIQRTERGDSAVYLCASSSFGLANGNEQFFGPGTRLTVL.